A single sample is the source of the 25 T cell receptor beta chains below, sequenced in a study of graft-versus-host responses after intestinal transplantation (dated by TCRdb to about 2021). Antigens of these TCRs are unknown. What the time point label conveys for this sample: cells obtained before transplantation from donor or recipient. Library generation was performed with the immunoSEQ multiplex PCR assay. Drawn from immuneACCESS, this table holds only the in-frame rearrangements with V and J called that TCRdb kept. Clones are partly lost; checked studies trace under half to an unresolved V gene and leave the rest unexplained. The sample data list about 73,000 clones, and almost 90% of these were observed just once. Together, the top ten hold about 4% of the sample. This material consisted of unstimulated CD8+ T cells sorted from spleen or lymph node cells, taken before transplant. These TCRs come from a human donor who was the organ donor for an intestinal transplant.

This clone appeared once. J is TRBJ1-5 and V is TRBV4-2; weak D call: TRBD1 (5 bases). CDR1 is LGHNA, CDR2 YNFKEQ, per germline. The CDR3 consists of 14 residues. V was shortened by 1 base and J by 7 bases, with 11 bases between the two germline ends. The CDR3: CASSQAVQGQPQHF. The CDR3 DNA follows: TGTGCCAGCAGCCAAGCGGTTCAGGGACAGCCCCAGCATTTT.

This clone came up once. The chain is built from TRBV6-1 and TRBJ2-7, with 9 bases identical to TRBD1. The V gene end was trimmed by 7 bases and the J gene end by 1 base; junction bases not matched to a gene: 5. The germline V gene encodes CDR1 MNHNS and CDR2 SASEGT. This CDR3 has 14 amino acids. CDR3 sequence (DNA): TGTGCCAGCACCGTACAGGGGGCGTCCTACGAGCAGTACGTC. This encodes CASTVQGASYEQYV.

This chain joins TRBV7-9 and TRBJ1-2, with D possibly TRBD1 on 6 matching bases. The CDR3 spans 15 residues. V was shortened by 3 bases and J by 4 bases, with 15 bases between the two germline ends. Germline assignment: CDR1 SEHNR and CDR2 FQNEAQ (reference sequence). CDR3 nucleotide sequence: TGTGCCAGCAGCTTGGGGCCGGGGGGGCTCTATGGCTACACCTTC. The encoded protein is CASSLGPGGLYGYTF.

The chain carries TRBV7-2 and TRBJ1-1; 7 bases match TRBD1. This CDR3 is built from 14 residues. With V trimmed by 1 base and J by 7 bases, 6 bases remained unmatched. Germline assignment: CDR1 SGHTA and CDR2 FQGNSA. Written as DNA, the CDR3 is TGTGCCAGCAGCTTAGGAGGGGGCAAGGTTGAAGCTTTCTTT. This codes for CASSLGGGKVEAFF.

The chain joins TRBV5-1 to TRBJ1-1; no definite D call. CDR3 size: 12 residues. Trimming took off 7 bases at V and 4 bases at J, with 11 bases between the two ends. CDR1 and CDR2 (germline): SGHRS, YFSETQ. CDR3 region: CASRLDGTEAFF. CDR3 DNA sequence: TGCGCCAGCCGACTCGACGGCACTGAAGCTTTCTTT.

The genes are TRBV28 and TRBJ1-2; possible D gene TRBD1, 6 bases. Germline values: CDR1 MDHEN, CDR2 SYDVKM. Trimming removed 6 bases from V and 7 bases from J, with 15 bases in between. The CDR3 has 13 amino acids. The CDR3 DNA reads TGTGCCAGCAGCCCCACAGGGAGCTCTGGCTACACCTTC. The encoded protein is CASSPTGSSGYTF.

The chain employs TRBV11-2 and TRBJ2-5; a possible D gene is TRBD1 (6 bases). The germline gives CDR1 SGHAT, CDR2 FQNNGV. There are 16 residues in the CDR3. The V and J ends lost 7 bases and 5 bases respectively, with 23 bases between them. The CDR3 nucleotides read TGTGCCAGCAATATGAACAGGGCCCCGTCGGGGGAGACCCAGTACTTC. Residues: CASNMNRAPSGETQYF.

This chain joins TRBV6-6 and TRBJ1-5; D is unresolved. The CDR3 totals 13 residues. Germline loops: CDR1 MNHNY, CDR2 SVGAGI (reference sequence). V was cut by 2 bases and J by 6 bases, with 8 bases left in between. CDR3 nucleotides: TGTGCCAGCAGTTACGGGCGGGGTCAGCCCCAGCATTTT. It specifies CASSYGRGQPQHF.

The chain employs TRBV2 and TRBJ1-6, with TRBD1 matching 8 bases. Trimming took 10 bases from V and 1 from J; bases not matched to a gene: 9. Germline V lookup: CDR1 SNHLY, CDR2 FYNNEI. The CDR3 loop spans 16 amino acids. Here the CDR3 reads CATHVDRESYNSPLHF. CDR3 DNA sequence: TGTGCCACGCATGTGGACAGGGAGTCCTATAATTCACCCCTCCACTTT.

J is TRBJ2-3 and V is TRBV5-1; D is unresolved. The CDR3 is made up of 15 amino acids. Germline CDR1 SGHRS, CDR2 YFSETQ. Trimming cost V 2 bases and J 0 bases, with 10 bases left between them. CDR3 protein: CASSFSWPSTDTQYF. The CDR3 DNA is TGCGCCAGCAGCTTTTCATGGCCTAGCACAGATACGCAGTATTTT.

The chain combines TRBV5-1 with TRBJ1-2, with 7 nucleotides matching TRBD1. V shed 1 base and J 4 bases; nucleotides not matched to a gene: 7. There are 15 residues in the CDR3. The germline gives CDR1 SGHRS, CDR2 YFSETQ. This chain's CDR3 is CASSLWDRIIYGYTF. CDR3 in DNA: TGCGCCAGCAGCTTGTGGGACAGAATTATCTATGGCTACACCTTC.

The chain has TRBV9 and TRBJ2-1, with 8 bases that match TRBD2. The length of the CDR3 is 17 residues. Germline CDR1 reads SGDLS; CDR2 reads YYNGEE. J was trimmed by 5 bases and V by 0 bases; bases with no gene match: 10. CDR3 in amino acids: CASSVEVRGDPDNEQFF. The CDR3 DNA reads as TGTGCCAGCAGCGTAGAGGTGCGGGGGGACCCGGACAATGAGCAGTTCTTC. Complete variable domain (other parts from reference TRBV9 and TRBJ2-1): DSGVTQTPKHLITATGQRVTLRCSPRSGDLSVYWYQQSLDQGLQFLIQYYNGEERAKGNILERFSAQQFPDLHSELNLSSLELGDSALYFCASSVEVRGDPDNEQFFGPGTRLTVL.

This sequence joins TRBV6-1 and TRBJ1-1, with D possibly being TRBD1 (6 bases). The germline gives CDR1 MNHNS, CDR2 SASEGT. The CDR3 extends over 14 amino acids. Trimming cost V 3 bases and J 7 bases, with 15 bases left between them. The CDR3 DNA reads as TGTGCCAGCAGTGACACAGGGAGGGGGGATGAAGCTTTCTTT. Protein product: CASSDTGRGDEAFF.

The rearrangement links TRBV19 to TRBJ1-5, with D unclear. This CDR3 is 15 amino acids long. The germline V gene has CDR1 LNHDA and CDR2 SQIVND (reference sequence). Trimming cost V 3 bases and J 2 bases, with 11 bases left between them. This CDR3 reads CASSILGVGNQPQHF. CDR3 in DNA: TGTGCCAGTAGTATTTTGGGAGTCGGCAATCAGCCCCAGCATTTT.

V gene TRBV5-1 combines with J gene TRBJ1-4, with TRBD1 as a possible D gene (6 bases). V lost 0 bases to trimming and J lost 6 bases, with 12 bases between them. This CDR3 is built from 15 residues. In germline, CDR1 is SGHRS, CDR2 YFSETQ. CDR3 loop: CASSLGQGKDEKLFF. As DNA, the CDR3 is TGCGCCAGCAGCTTGGGGCAGGGGAAGGATGAAAAACTGTTTTTT. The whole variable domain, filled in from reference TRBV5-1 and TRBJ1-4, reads KAGVTQTPRYLIKTRGQQVTLSCSPISGHRSVSWYQQTPGQGLQFLFEYFSETQRNKGNFPGRFSGRQFSNSRSEMNVSTLELGDSALYLCASSLGQGKDEKLFFGSGTQLSVL.

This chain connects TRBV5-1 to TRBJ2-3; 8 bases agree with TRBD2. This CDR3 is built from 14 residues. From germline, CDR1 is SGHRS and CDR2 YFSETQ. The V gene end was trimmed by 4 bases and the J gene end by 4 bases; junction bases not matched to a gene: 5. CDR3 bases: TGCGCCAGCAGCCCCGGGGGGGCAGCAGATACGCAGTATTTT. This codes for CASSPGGAADTQYF.

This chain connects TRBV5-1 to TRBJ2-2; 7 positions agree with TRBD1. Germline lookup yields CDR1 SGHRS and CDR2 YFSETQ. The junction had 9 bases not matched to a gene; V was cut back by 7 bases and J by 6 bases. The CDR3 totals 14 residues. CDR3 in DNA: TGCGCCAGCTATACAGGGGACGCTCCCGGGGAGCTGTTTTTT. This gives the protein CASYTGDAPGELFF.

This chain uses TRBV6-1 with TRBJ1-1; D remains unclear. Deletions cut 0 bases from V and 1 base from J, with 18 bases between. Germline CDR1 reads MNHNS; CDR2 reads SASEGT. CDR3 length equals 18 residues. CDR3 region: CASSEALGGLMGNTEAFF. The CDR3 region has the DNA TGTGCCAGCAGTGAAGCGCTTGGCGGCCTGATGGGGAACACTGAAGCTTTCTTT.

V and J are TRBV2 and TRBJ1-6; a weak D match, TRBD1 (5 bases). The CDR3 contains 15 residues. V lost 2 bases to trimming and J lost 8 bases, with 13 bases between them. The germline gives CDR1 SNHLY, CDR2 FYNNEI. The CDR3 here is CASSESPGGDSPLHF. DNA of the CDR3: TGTGCCAGCAGTGAATCCCCGGGGGGGGATTCACCCCTCCACTTT.

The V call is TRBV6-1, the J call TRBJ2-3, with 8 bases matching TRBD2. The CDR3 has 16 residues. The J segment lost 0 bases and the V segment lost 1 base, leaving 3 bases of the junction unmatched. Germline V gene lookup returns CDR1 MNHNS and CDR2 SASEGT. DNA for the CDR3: TGTGCCAGCAGTGAAGAGCGGGGGCTGAGCACAGATACGCAGTATTTT. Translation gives CASSEERGLSTDTQYF.

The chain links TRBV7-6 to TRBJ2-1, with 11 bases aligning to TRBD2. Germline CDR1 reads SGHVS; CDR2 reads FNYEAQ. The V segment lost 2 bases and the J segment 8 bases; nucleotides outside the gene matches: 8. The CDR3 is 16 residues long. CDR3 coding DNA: TGTGCCAGCAGCTTAAGACTAGCGGGGTACTCGTATGAGCAGTTCTTC. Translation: CASSLRLAGYSYEQFF.

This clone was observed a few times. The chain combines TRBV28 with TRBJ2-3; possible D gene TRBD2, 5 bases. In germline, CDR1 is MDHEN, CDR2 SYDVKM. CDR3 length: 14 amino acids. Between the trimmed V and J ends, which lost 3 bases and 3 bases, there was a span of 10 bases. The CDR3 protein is CASSFLIATDTQYF. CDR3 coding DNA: TGTGCCAGCAGTTTTTTGATAGCGACAGATACGCAGTATTTT.

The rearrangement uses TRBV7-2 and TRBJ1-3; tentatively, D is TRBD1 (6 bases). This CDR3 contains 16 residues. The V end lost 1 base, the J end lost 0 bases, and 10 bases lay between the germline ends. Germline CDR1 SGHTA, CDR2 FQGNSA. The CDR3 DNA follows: TGTGCCAGCAGCTTAGTCGACAGGCCCTCTGGAAACACCATATATTTT. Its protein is CASSLVDRPSGNTIYF.

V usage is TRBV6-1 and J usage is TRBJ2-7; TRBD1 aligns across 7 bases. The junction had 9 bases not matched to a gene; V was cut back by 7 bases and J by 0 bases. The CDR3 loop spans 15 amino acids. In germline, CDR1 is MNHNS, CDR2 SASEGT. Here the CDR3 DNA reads TGTGCCAGCACCTCCGGGACAGAAGTCTCCTACGAGCAGTACGTC. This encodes CASTSGTEVSYEQYV.

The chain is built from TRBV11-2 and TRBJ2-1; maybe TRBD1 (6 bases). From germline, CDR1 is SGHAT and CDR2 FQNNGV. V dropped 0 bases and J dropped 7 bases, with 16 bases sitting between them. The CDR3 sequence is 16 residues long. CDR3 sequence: CASSLDRPGTRNEQFF. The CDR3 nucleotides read TGTGCCAGCAGCTTAGATCGCCCAGGGACACGTAATGAGCAGTTCTTC. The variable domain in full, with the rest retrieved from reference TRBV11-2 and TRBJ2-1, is EAGVAQSPRYKIIEKRQSVAFWCNPISGHATLYWYQQILGQGPKLLIQFQNNGVVDDSQLPKDRFSAERLKGVDSTLKIQPAKLEDSAVYLCASSLDRPGTRNEQFFGPGTRLTVL.